Each of the 27 T cell receptor beta chains below was sequenced from the same sample in a study of blood T cell repertoires in COVID-19. Measured with immunoSEQ multiplex PCR; TCRdb has only the in-frame clones, and not every one. The sample holds 20,000 to 25,000 clones, roughly 92% seen once. The sequenced material came from peripheral blood. These receptor sequences come from a human donor in a cohort sampled during active COVID-19.

The chain is built from TRBV18 and TRBJ2-7, with a weak D call TRBD2 (5 bases). The V gene lost 5 bases and the J gene lost 4 bases, with 12 bases spanning the gap. CDR1 and CDR2 from the germline V gene are KGHSH and LQKENI. There are 13 residues in the CDR3. In DNA, the CDR3 is TGTGCCAGCTCATGGGGAGATCGATACGAGCAGTACTTC. It translates to CASSWGDRYEQYF.

The chain combines TRBV7-2 with TRBJ2-3, with 8 bases that match TRBD2. With V trimmed by 0 bases and J by 0 bases, 5 bases remained unmatched. The CDR3 extends over 17 amino acids. Germline-derived CDR1 and CDR2 are SGHTA and FQGNSA. For the CDR3, the DNA is TGTGCCAGCAGCTTAGCAGTGCGGGGGGCGAGCACAGATACGCAGTATTTT. Protein sequence: CASSLAVRGASTDTQYF. Full variable domain (outside the CDR3, taken from reference TRBV7-2 and TRBJ2-3): GAGVSQSPSNKVTEKGKDVELRCDPISGHTALYWYRQSLGQGLEFLIYFQGNSAPDKSGLPSDRFSAERTGGSVSTLTIQRTQQEDSAVYLCASSLAVRGASTDTQYFGPGTRLTVL.

The V call is TRBV27, the J call TRBJ1-1; TRBD1 aligns across 9 bases. The CDR3 sequence is 16 residues long. Per germline, CDR1 MNHEY and CDR2 SMNVEV (reference sequence). V lost 9 bases, J lost 1 base, and 12 bases stayed unmatched. The CDR3 sequence is CASRGQGQVRNTEAFF. CDR3 coding DNA: TGTGCCAGTAGGGGACAGGGTCAGGTTCGGAACACTGAAGCTTTCTTT.

The V call is TRBV5-1, the J call TRBJ2-1; D is unresolved. The CDR3 has 13 amino acids. Trimming pared 4 bases from V and 3 bases from J, leaving 8 bases between. Germline V CDR1 and CDR2: SGHRS, YFSETQ. The DNA of the CDR3 is TGCGCCAGCAGCCCAACTGGCTACAATGAGCAGTTCTTC. Translated, it gives CASSPTGYNEQFF.

This clone showed up just once. This chain connects TRBV19 to TRBJ1-5, with TRBD1 matching over 10 bases. The V segment lost 8 bases and the J segment 6 bases; nucleotides outside the gene matches: 7. Germline values: CDR1 LNHDA, CDR2 SQIVND (reference sequence). The CDR3 is 14 residues long. Here the CDR3 DNA reads TGTGCCAGTGGGGACAGGGGATGGAGTCAGCCCCAGCATTTT. This translates into CASGDRGWSQPQHF.

J is TRBJ2-1 and V is TRBV19; 10 nucleotides align to TRBD2. Trimming at V came to 7 bases and at J to 9 bases, leaving 12 bases not matched to a gene. Per the germline V gene, CDR1 is LNHDA and CDR2 is SQIVND (reference sequence). The CDR3 extends over 15 amino acids. CDR3 nucleotide sequence: TGTGCCAGTACCCAACTAGCGGGATTGGAGGGTGAGCAGTTCTTC. Translated, it gives CASTQLAGLEGEQFF.

The chain recombines TRBV29-1 with TRBJ1-1; no clear D. The germline CDR1 and CDR2 sequences are SQVTM and ANQGSEA. CDR3 length: 13 residues. Trimming stripped 2 bases from V and 6 bases from J, with 13 bases between. The CDR3, as DNA: TGCAGCGTTGAAAGACGGAGGTACGCTGAAGCTTTCTTT. Translated, it gives CSVERRRYAEAFF.

This sequence joins TRBV5-1 and TRBJ2-6; no clear D. The germline V and J ends were trimmed by 4 bases and 0 bases, with 11 bases remaining between them. CDR3 length equals 16 residues. Germline V CDR1 and CDR2: SGHRS, YFSETQ. The CDR3, as DNA: TGCGCCAGCAGCCAGACGGGTAGCTCTGGGGCCAACGTCCTGACTTTC. It translates to CASSQTGSSGANVLTF. The full variable domain, in which reference TRBV5-1 and TRBJ2-6 provide the parts outside the CDR3, is KAGVTQTPRYLIKTRGQQVTLSCSPISGHRSVSWYQQTPGQGLQFLFEYFSETQRNKGNFPGRFSGRQFSNSRSEMNVSTLELGDSALYLCASSQTGSSGANVLTFGAGSRLTVL.

This chain joins TRBV12-3 or TRBV12-4 and TRBJ1-6; D gene unclear. The CDR3 totals 12 residues. V shed 4 bases and J shed 13 bases, with 11 bases lying between them. CDR3 sequence: CASSSKRMPLHF. CDR3 DNA sequence: TGTGCCAGCAGTTCCAAGAGGATGCCCCTCCACTTT.

This chain links TRBV7-9 with TRBJ1-1; 7 nucleotides agree with TRBD1. The J segment lost 0 bases and the V segment lost 5 bases, leaving 12 bases of the junction unmatched. The V gene's germline CDR1 is SEHNR and CDR2 FQNEAQ (reference sequence). This CDR3 spans 17 amino acids. The CDR3 DNA reads TGTGCCAGCAGCAAGGGGGCAGGGATACTAGTGAACACTGAAGCTTTCTTT. Translation: CASSKGAGILVNTEAFF.

CDR3 loop: CASNTPGQKTYEQYF. CDR3 bases: TGTGCCAGCAATACACCGGGACAGAAAACCTACGAGCAGTACTTC. The gene calls are TRBV28 and TRBJ2-7, with TRBD1 matching 7 bases. V shed 7 bases and J 2 bases; nucleotides not matched to a gene: 11. The length of the CDR3 is 15 residues. In germline, CDR1 is MDHEN, CDR2 SYDVKM.

V usage is TRBV5-4 and J usage is TRBJ2-3, with 10 bases that match TRBD2. The V and J ends lost 1 base and 4 bases, in that order; junction bases with no gene match: 3. CDR1 is SGHNT and CDR2 is YYREEE in the germline V gene (reference sequence). The CDR3 extends over 15 amino acids. This CDR3 reads CASSLIAGGSDTQYF. In DNA, the CDR3 is TGTGCCAGCAGCTTGATAGCGGGAGGCTCAGATACGCAGTATTTT.

The chain combines TRBV7-2 with TRBJ1-1, with 9 nucleotides matching TRBD1. CDR3 size: 14 residues. Germline V lookup: CDR1 SGHTA, CDR2 FQGNSA. After removal of 5 bases from V and 5 bases from J, the junction contained 6 bases not matched to a gene. This CDR3 is CASSQDRGLTEAFF. CDR3 DNA sequence: TGTGCCAGCAGCCAGGACAGGGGTTTGACTGAAGCTTTCTTT.

V gene TRBV5-1 combines with J gene TRBJ2-1, with D perhaps matching TRBD2 (7 bases). V shed 4 bases and J shed 2 bases, with 13 bases lying between them. This CDR3 spans 15 amino acids. Germline CDR1 is SGHRS and CDR2 is YFSETQ. The CDR3 sequence is CASSRSGGPYNEQFF. CDR3 nucleotide sequence: TGCGCCAGCAGCCGGTCCGGGGGGCCCTACAATGAGCAGTTCTTC.

The chain combines TRBV4-1 with TRBJ2-3, with TRBD1 as a possible D gene (7 bases). The CDR3 is 18 residues long. Trimming stripped 0 bases from V and 6 bases from J, with 22 bases between. Germline V gene sequence: CDR1 MGHRA, CDR2 YSYEKL. The CDR3, as DNA: TGCGCCAGCAGCCAAGATCGGGGGACAGAGCTTAGAAGGGATACGCAGTATTTT. This translates into CASSQDRGTELRRDTQYF.

The chain couples TRBV28 to TRBJ1-2; possibly TRBD1 for D (5 bases). This CDR3 is 15 amino acids long. CDR1 and CDR2 from the germline V gene are MDHEN and SYDVKM. The V end was cut by 6 bases, the J end by 4 bases, with 18 bases between. DNA for the CDR3: TGTGCCAGCAGCTCGACGCCATCAGGGATCTATGGCTACACCTTC. Protein: CASSSTPSGIYGYTF.

V and J are TRBV19 and TRBJ1-4; a weak D match, TRBD1 (6 bases). Germline V gene lookup returns CDR1 LNHDA and CDR2 SQIVND (reference sequence). The CDR3 is made up of 16 amino acids. V shed 4 bases and J shed 10 bases, with 22 bases lying between them. The CDR3 loop reads CASSNRGRGIMRKLFF. Here the CDR3 DNA reads TGTGCCAGTAGTAACCGGGGCAGGGGAATAATGAGAAAACTGTTTTTT.

J is TRBJ1-2 and V is TRBV19; 9 bases line up with TRBD1. CDR1 LNHDA and CDR2 SQIVND come from the germline V gene (reference sequence). The J segment lost 4 bases and the V segment lost 2 bases, leaving 5 bases of the junction unmatched. The CDR3 extends over 15 amino acids. CDR3 in DNA: TGTGCCAGTAGTATAAAACAGGGGGCGGGCTATGGCTACACCTTC. Residues: CASSIKQGAGYGYTF.

The gene calls are TRBV19 and TRBJ1-6; 9 bases fit TRBD1. The germline gives CDR1 LNHDA, CDR2 SQIVND (reference sequence). The CDR3 runs 14 residues. V dropped 3 bases and J dropped 9; count of bases not matched to a gene: 3. For the CDR3, the DNA is TGTGCCAGTAGTATCGGACAGGGGAGTTCACCCCTCCACTTT. This encodes CASSIGQGSSPLHF.

The V gene is TRBV7-8, the J gene TRBJ2-6; D unclear. Germline CDR1 and CDR2: SGHVS and FQNEAQ. The CDR3 covers 15 residues. V was trimmed by 1 base and J by 0 bases, leaving 4 bases between them. The CDR3 here is CASSLGASGANVLTF. DNA of the CDR3: TGTGCCAGCAGCTTAGGGGCCTCTGGGGCCAACGTCCTGACTTTC.

The chain employs TRBV12-3 or TRBV12-4 and TRBJ1-2; D unclear. The CDR3 totals 13 residues. Trimming cost V 6 bases and J 5 bases, with 13 bases left between them. The CDR3 loop is CASREGYGYGYTF. The CDR3 region has the DNA TGTGCCAGCAGAGAGGGTTATGGTTATGGCTACACCTTC.

This chain connects TRBV18 to TRBJ2-7, with 9 bases matching TRBD1. J lost 1 base, V lost 5 bases, and 6 bases had no gene match. CDR3 length equals 15 residues. Germline loops: CDR1 KGHSH, CDR2 LQKENI. As DNA, the CDR3 is TGTGCCAGCTCAATTGCGGGACAGGGATCCTACGAGCAGTACTTC. It codes for CASSIAGQGSYEQYF. Together with reference TRBV18 and TRBJ2-7, the CDR3 gives the full variable domain: NAGVMQNPRHLVRRRGQEARLRCSPMKGHSHVYWYRQLPEEGLKFMVYLQKENIIDESGMPKERFSAEFPKEGPSILRIQQVVRGDSAAYFCASSIAGQGSYEQYFGPGTRLTVT.

The chain recombines TRBV4-3 with TRBJ2-5, with 8 bases matching TRBD2. Per germline, CDR1 LGHNA and CDR2 YSLEER. This CDR3 region has 13 residues. Trimming took 0 bases from V and 9 from J; bases not matched to a gene: 3. CDR3 protein: CASSQDRRGAQYF. The DNA of the CDR3 is TGCGCCAGCAGCCAAGATCGGCGGGGGGCCCAGTACTTC.

On this clone itself: A read error may account for a junction end that differs from germline. V usage is TRBV6-1 and J usage is TRBJ2-3; a possible D gene is TRBD1 (6 bases). Germline-derived CDR1 and CDR2 are MNHNS and SASEGT. This CDR3 region has 15 residues. The CDR3 nucleotides are TGTGCCAGCAGAGAAGGACAGTTGAGCACAGATACGCAGTATTTT. Its protein product is CASREGQLSTDTQYF.

The chain has TRBV11-3 and TRBJ2-2; 10 nucleotides agree with TRBD1. Germline V gives CDR1 SGHNT, CDR2 YENEEA. There are 17 residues in the CDR3. The V segment lost 1 base and the J segment 1 base; nucleotides outside the gene matches: 3. CDR3 loop: CASSLGQGALNTGELFF. The DNA of the CDR3 is TGTGCCAGCAGCTTAGGACAGGGGGCCCTGAACACCGGGGAGCTGTTTTTT. The whole variable domain, remainder taken from reference TRBV11-3 and TRBJ2-2, is EAGVVQSPRYKIIEKKQPVAFWCNPISGHNTLYWYLQNLGQGPELLIRYENEEAVDDSQLPKDRFSAERLKGVDSTLKIQPAELGDSAVYLCASSLGQGALNTGELFFGEGSRLTVL.

The gene calls are TRBV6-5 and TRBJ2-7; D gene ambiguous. The CDR3 contains 11 residues. CDR1 MNHEY and CDR2 SVGAGI come from the germline V gene. As DNA, the CDR3 is TGTGGGTCCCGTGTTTTAGACGAGCAGTACTTC. Its translation is CGSRVLDEQYF.

This chain joins TRBV30 and TRBJ1-5, with TRBD1 as a possible D gene (6 bases). The CDR3 spans 14 residues. V was pared by 2 bases and J by 1 base, with 9 bases between. The germline V gene has CDR1 GTSNPN and CDR2 SVGIG (reference sequence). CDR3 coding DNA: TGTGCCTGGAGTCAGGGGACGAGCAATCAGCCCCAGCATTTT. Residues: CAWSQGTSNQPQHF.